This T cell receptor (beta chain) emerged from a study of technical replicates of blood from several donors. Using immunoSEQ multiplex PCR, the repertoire was profiled, and TCRdb retains in-frame clones only, with some absent. Here the sample spans approximately 45,000 clones, about 96% being singletons. The CDR3 consists of 16 residues. Germline assignment: CDR1 SGHRS and CDR2 YFSETQ. The ends were cut back, 0 bases at V and 3 bases at J, with 13 bases in the middle. The TCR was taken from a human donor in good health. The sample taken for sequencing was T cells isolated from PBMCs. The chain links TRBV5-1 to TRBJ1-3, with D perhaps TRBD1 (6 bases). The CDR3 here is CASSLAGGRYGNTIYF. In DNA form, the CDR3 reads TGCGCCAGCAGCTTGGCGGGGGGGCGTTATGGAAACACCATATATTTT.